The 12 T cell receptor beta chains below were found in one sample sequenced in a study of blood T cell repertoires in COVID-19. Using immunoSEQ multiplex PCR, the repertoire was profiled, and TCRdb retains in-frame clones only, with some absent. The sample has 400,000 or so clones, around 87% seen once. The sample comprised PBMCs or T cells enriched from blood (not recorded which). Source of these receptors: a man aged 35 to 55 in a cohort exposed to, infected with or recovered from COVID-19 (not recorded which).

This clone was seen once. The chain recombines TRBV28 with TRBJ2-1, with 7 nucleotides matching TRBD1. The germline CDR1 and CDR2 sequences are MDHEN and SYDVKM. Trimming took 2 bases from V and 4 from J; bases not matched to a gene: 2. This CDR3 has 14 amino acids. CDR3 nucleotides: TGTGCCAGCAGTTTACCGGGACAGTACAATGAGCAGTTCTTC. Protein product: CASSLPGQYNEQFF.

CDR3 coding DNA: TGTGCCTGGAGCTGGGTGGCGACAGAGGATACGCAGTATTTT. This encodes CAWSWVATEDTQYF. V usage is TRBV30 and J usage is TRBJ2-3, with a tentative D call TRBD1 (5 bases). The germline V and J ends were trimmed by 3 bases and 6 bases, with 16 bases remaining between them. Per germline, CDR1 GTSNPN and CDR2 SVGIG (reference sequence). The CDR3 extends over 14 amino acids.

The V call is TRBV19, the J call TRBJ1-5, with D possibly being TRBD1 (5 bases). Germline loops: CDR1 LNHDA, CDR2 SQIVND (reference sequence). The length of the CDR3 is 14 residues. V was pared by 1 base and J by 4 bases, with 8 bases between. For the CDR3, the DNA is TGTGCCAGTAGTATAGGACAGATGAATCAGCCCCAGCATTTT. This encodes CASSIGQMNQPQHF.

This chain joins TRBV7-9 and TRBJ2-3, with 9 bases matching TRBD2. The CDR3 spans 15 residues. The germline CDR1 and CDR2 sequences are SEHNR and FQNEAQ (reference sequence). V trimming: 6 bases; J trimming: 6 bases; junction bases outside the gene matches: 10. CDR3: CASRSYSGSVDTQYF. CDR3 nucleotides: TGTGCCAGCAGGTCGTATAGCGGGAGTGTGGATACGCAGTATTTT.

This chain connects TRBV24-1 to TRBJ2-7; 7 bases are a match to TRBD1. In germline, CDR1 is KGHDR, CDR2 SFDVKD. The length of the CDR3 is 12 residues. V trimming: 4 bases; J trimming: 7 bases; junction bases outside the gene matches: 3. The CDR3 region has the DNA TGTGCCACCAGTGACTGGACAGGAGAGCAGTACTTC. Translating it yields CATSDWTGEQYF.

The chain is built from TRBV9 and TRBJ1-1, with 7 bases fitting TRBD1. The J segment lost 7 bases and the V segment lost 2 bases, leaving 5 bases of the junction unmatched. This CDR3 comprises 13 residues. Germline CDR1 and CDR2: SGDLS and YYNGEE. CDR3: CASSVGGQDEAFF. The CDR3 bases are TGTGCCAGCAGCGTGGGCGGACAGGATGAAGCTTTCTTT.

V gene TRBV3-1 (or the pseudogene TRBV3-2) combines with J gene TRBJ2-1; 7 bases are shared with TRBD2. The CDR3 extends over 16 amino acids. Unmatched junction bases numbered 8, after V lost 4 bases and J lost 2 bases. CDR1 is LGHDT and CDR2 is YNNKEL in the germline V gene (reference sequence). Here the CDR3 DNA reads TGTGCCAGCAGCCCCGGGCTAGCGGACCCCTACAATGAGCAGTTCTTC. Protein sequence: CASSPGLADPYNEQFF.

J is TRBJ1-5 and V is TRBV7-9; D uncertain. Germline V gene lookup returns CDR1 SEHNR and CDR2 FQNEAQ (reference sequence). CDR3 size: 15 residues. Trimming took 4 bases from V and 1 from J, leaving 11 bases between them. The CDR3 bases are TGTGCCAGCAGCTCATACTACCGGAGCAATCAGCCCCAGCATTTT. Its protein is CASSSYYRSNQPQHF.

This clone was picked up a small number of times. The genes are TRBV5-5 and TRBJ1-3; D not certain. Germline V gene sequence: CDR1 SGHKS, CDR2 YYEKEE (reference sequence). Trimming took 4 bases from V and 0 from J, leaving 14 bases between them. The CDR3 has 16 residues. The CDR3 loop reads CASSRSGLSSGNTIYF. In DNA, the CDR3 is TGTGCCAGCAGCCGATCCGGACTGAGCTCTGGAAACACCATATATTTT.

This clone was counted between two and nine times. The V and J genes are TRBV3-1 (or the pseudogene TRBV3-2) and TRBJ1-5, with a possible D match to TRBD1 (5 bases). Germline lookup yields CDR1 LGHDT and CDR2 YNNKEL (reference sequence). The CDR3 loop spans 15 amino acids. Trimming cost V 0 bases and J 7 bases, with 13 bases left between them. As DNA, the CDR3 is TGTGCCAGCAGCCAAGATACAGGAGCAGGACAGCCCCAGCATTTT. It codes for CASSQDTGAGQPQHF.

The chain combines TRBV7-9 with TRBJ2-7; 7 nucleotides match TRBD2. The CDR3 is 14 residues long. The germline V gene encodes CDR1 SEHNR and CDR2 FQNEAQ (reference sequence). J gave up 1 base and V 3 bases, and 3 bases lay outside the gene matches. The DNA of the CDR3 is TGTGCCAGCAGCTTCCAGCGGGAATCCTACGAGCAGTACTTC. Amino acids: CASSFQRESYEQYF.

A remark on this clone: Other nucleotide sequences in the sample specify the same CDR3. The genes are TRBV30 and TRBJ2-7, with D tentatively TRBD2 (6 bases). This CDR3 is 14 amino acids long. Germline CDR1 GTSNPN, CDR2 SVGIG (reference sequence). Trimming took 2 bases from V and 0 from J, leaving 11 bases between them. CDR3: CAWSSGGSSYEQYF. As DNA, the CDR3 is TGTGCCTGGAGTAGTGGAGGGAGCTCCTACGAGCAGTACTTC.